The clone carrying this T cell receptor (beta chain) was seen only once. These data are taken from a study of Graves' ophthalmopathy and Graves' hyperthyroidism. Study-wide background: Stable hyperthyroidism denotes an absence of ophthalmopathy throughout 18 months of follow-up.

RNA transcripts were the source from which TCR beta CDR3 regions were amplified. Second-round multiplex PCR came after first-round RT-PCR with HTBI primers. MiXCR, applied by TCRdb to the multiplex PCR reads, yields one record per CDR3 protein. The sample has about 550,000 distinct CDR3 sequences; roughly 39% are singletons. Among the exclusions were patients with other autoimmune diseases, uncontrolled infections, pregnancy or lactation. V was clipped by 3 bases and J by 1 base, with 15 bases between them. The CDR3 contains 15 residues. Germline V gene sequence: CDR1 DFQATT, CDR2 SNEGSKA (reference sequence).

What was sequenced was peripheral blood or thyroid tissue (not recorded which). The chain is built from TRBV20-1 and TRBJ2-5; D may match TRBD1 or TRBD2 (5 bases each). The source of this sequence is an adult man with Graves' hyperthyroidism. Here the CDR3 DNA reads TGCAGTGCTAGTTCCCTAGTGAGGGGCCAAGAGACCCAGTACTTC. It is translated as CSASSLVRGQETQYF.